This T cell receptor beta chain was captured by sequencing in a study of neoadjuvant anti-PD-1 for oral cavity cancer. The overall study: Around day 43, patients without progression received a fourth nivolumab dose before surgery.

Measured with immunoSEQ multiplex PCR; TCRdb has only the in-frame clones, and not every one. The sample lists fewer than 11,000 clones; 55% to 65% were seen once. Time point denoted: after neoadjuvant nivolumab, at surgical resection. CDR1 is SGHDN and CDR2 is FVKESK in the germline V gene. The CDR3 sequence is 15 residues long. V gave up 0 bases and J gave up 4 bases; unmatched junction bases: 6. This chain joins TRBV14 and TRBJ2-7, with 7 bases fitting TRBD2. The clonotype was recovered from a person aged 35 to 85 with oral cavity squamous cell carcinoma. The source material was tumor tissue, sampled after nivolumab (anti-PD-1) treatment. In DNA form, the CDR3 reads TGTGCCAGCAGCCAAGATGGGAGGGGTTGGTACGAGCAGTACTTC. Its translation is CASSQDGRGWYEQYF.